The 8 T cell receptor beta chains in this list originate from one sample, sequenced in a study of spatial heterogeneity in lung cancer. MiXCR, run by TCRdb on the 5' RACE reads, gives a single entry per CDR3 protein. Of 90,000 to 95,000 distinct CDR3 sequences listed, approximately 12% are singletons. Time point defined: sample taken at primary tumor resection. Here the sequenced sample was PBMCs, taken at surgery. These receptors all come from a male donor with early-stage non-small cell lung cancer.

This clonotype was seen only a few times. The V call is TRBV7-9, the J call TRBJ2-2, with 14 bases lining up with TRBD2. Germline V lookup: CDR1 SEHNR, CDR2 FQNEAQ (reference sequence). With 7 bases clipped from V and 7 bases from J, the junction kept 11 bases outside the gene matches. This CDR3 has 17 residues. The CDR3 sequence is CASTPGTSGSFSGELFF. CDR3 bases: TGTGCCAGCACCCCGGGGACTAGCGGGAGTTTTAGCGGGGAGCTGTTTTTT.

This clonotype was counted a few times. The chain is built from TRBV18 and TRBJ2-7; D is unclear. Trimming pared 2 bases from V and 0 bases from J, leaving 11 bases between. Germline CDR1 KGHSH, CDR2 LQKENI. CDR3 length equals 15 residues. The CDR3 spells CASSPAAGNSYEQYF. DNA for the CDR3: TGTGCCAGCTCACCAGCGGCAGGTAACTCCTACGAGCAGTACTTC.

The chain joins TRBV6-5 to TRBJ2-5, with 13 bases that match TRBD2. V dropped 6 bases and J dropped 7; count of bases not matched to a gene: 8. CDR3 length: 15 amino acids. Looked up from germline, CDR1 is MNHEY and CDR2 is SVGAGI. The CDR3 is CASRQGLAGPGTQYF. CDR3 nucleotides: TGTGCCAGCAGACAGGGACTAGCGGGACCTGGGACCCAGTACTTC.

The chain joins TRBV18 to TRBJ1-3; 7 nucleotides match TRBD1. CDR1 is KGHSH, CDR2 LQKENI, per germline. The junction had 4 bases not matched to a gene; V was cut back by 6 bases and J by 2 bases. The CDR3 runs to 14 residues. This CDR3 reads CASSDRVPGNTIYF. CDR3 DNA sequence: TGTGCCAGCTCCGACAGGGTTCCTGGAAACACCATATATTTT. Drawing the rest from reference TRBV18 and TRBJ1-3, the complete variable domain is NAGVMQNPRHLVRRRGQEARLRCSPMKGHSHVYWYRQLPEEGLKFMVYLQKENIIDESGMPKERFSAEFPKEGPSILRIQQVVRGDSAAYFCASSDRVPGNTIYFGEGSWLTVV.

This clonotype was recorded many times. This chain uses TRBV27 with TRBJ2-3; 8 bases agree with TRBD1. CDR3 length: 14 residues. Germline trimming cut 4 bases from V and 3 bases from J; bases unmatched to any gene: 3. The germline V gene has CDR1 MNHEY and CDR2 SMNVEV (reference sequence). CDR3 residues: CASSSTGGTDTQYF. The CDR3 DNA reads as TGTGCCAGCAGTTCAACAGGGGGAACAGATACGCAGTATTTT.

This clonotype was recorded at least ten times. The CDR3: CSVAMGQAADLIQETQYF. For the CDR3, the DNA is TGCAGCGTCGCCATGGGGCAGGCCGCAGACCTTATTCAAGAGACCCAGTACTTC. The chain has TRBV29-1 and TRBJ2-5; D may be TRBD1 (5 bases). Per the germline V gene, CDR1 is SQVTM and CDR2 is ANQGSEA. This CDR3 region has 18 residues. V lost 6 bases and J 2 bases, leaving 28 bases between the germline ends.

In this sample, this clonotype turned up many times. The V and J genes are TRBV7-9 and TRBJ2-1; D remains ambiguous. From germline, CDR1 is SEHNR and CDR2 FQNEAQ (reference sequence). Trimming stripped 1 base from V and 4 bases from J, with 5 bases between. The length of the CDR3 is 13 residues. The DNA for the CDR3 is TGTGCCAGCAGCTTAGAACCTTACAATGAGCAGTTCTTC. Translated, it gives CASSLEPYNEQFF.

The CDR3 loop is CASSLPGARSYGYTF. Here the CDR3 DNA reads TGTGCCAGCAGCTTGCCTGGGGCCCGTAGCTATGGCTACACCTTC. The chain has TRBV5-4 and TRBJ1-2, with D perhaps TRBD1 (5 bases). CDR1 is SGHNT and CDR2 is YYREEE in the germline V gene (reference sequence). This CDR3 is built from 15 residues. The V end lost 1 base, the J end lost 4 bases, and 14 bases lay between the germline ends.